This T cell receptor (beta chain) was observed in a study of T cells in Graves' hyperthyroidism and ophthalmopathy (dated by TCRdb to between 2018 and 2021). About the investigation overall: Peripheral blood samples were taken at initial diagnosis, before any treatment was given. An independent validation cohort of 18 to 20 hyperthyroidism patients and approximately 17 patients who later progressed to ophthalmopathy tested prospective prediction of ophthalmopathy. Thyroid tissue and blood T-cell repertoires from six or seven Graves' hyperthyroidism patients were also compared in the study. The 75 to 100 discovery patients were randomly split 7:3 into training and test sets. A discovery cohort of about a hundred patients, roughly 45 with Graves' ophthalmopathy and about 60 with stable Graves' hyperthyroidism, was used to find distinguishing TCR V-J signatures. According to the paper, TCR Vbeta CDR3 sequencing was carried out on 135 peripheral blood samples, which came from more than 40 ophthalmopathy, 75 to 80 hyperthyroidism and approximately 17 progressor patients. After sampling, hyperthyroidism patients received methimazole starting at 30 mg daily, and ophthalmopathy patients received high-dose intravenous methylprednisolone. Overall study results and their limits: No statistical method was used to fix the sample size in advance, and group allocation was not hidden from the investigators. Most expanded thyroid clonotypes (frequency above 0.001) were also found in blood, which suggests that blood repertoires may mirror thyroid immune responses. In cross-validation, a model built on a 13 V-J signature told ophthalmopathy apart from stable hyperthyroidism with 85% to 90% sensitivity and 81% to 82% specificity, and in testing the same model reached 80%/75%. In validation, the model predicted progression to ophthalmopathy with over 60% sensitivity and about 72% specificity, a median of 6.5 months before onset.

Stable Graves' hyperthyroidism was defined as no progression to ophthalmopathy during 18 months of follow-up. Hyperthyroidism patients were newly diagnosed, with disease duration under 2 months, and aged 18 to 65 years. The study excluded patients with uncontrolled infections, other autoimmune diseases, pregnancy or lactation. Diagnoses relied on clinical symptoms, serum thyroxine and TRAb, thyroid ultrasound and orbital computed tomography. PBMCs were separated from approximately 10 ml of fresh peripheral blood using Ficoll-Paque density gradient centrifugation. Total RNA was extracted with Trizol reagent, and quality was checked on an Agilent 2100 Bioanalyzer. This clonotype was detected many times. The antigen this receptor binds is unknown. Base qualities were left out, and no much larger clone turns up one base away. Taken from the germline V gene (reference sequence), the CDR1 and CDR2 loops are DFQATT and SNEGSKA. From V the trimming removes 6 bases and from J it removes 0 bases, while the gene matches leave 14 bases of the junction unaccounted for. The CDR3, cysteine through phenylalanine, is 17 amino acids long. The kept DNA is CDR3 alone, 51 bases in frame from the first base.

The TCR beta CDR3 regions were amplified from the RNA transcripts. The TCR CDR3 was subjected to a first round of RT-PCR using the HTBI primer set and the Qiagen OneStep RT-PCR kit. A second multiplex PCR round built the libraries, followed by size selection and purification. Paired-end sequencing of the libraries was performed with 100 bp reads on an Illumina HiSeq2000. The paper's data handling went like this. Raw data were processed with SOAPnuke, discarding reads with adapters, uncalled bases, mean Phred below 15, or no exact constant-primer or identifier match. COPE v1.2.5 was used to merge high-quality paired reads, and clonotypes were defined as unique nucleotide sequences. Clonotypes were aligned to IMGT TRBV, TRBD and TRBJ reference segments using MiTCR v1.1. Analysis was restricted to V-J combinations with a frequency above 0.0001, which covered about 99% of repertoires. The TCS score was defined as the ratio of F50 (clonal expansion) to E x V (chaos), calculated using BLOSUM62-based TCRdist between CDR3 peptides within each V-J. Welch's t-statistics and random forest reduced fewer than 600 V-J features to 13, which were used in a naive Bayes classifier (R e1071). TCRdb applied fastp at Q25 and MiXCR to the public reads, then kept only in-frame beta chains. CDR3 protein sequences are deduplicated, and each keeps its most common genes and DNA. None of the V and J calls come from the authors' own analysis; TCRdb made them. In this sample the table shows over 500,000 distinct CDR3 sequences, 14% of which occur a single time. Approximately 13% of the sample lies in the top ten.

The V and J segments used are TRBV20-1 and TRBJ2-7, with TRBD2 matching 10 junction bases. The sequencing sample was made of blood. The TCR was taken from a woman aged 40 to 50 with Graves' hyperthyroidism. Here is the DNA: TGCAGTGCCCGAGCGGGAAGCGGGAGGGGTAGCTCCTACGAGCAGTACTTC. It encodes CSARAGSGRGSSYEQYF.